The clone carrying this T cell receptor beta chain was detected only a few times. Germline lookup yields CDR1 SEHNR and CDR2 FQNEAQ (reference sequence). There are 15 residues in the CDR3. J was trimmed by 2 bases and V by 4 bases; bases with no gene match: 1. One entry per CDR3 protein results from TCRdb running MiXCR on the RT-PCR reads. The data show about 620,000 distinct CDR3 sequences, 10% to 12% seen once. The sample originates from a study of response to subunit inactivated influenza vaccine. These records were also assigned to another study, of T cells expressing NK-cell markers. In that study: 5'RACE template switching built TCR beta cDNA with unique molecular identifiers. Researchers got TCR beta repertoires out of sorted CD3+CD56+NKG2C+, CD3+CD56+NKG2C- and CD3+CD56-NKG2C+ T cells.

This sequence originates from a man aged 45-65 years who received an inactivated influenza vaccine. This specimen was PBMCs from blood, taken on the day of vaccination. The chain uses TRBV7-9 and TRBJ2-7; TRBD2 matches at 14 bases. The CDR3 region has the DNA TGTGCCAGCAGCTGGACTAGCGGGGGGCCCTACGAGCAGTACTTC. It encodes CASSWTSGGPYEQYF.